The 8 T cell receptor beta chains below come from one sample, sequenced in a study of blood T cell repertoires in COVID-19. Some clones are missing from TCRdb's copy, which holds only in-frame ones; the method was immunoSEQ multiplex PCR. The sample has 300,000 to 400,000 clones, about 90% seen once; the top ten hold around 6%. Sequenced sample: peripheral blood. These receptors all come from a woman aged 45 to 65 with COVID-19, enrolled during active disease.

The genes are TRBV18 and TRBJ1-2, with 9 bases lining up with TRBD1. CDR1 KGHSH and CDR2 LQKENI come from the germline V gene. The CDR3 totals 16 residues. The junction had 9 bases not matched to a gene; V was cut back by 3 bases and J by 4 bases. The CDR3 loop is CASSPSPGQGVYGYTF. The CDR3 DNA is TGTGCCAGCTCACCGTCACCGGGACAGGGAGTCTATGGCTACACCTTC.

CDR3 DNA: TGTGCCATCAGTGATCCCAATCTAGCGGGAGCTTACGAGCAGTACTTC. Translating gives CAISDPNLAGAYEQYF. The chain carries TRBV10-3 and TRBJ2-7; 10 positions agree with TRBD2. The CDR3 runs to 16 residues. Per the germline V gene, CDR1 is ENHRY and CDR2 is SYGVKD. V lost 3 bases to trimming and J lost 4 bases; unmatched junction nucleotides: 9.

This chain connects TRBV3-1 (or the pseudogene TRBV3-2) to TRBJ2-7; tentative D call: TRBD1 (5 bases). Germline CDR1 LGHDT, CDR2 YNNKEL (reference sequence). Between the trimmed V and J ends, which lost 4 bases and 6 bases, there was a span of 10 bases. The CDR3 sequence is 12 residues long. The CDR3 coding sequence is TGTGCCAGCAGCCTACAGGTGGCCGAGCAGTACTTC. It is translated as CASSLQVAEQYF.

This clone has just a few counts. This sequence joins TRBV6-5 and TRBJ2-1; no reliable D call. The germline CDR1 and CDR2 sequences are MNHEY and SVGAGI. The CDR3 runs to 11 residues. V lost 4 bases to trimming and J lost 15 bases, with 13 bases between them. The CDR3 bases are TGTGCCAGCAGTTCACTCGACCCGGGGTTCTTC. This codes for CASSSLDPGFF.

The chain employs TRBV27 and TRBJ2-1, with D perhaps matching TRBD2 (5 bases). Trimming cost V 6 bases and J 3 bases, with 12 bases left between them. Germline CDR1 MNHEY, CDR2 SMNVEV (reference sequence). The CDR3 totals 14 residues. Here the CDR3 DNA reads TGTGCCAGCAGGAATAGCGCGAACTACAATGAGCAGTTCTTC. The encoded protein is CASRNSANYNEQFF.

V is TRBV19 and J is TRBJ2-7, with no clear D. The ends were cut back, 3 bases at V and 1 base at J, with 10 bases in the middle. The CDR3 spans 14 residues. From germline, CDR1 is LNHDA and CDR2 SQIVND (reference sequence). CDR3 bases: TGTGCCAGTAGTATGACACTTGGATCCTACGAGCAGTACTTC. Its translation: CASSMTLGSYEQYF. The whole variable domain, remainder taken from reference TRBV19 and TRBJ2-7, is DGGITQSPKYLFRKEGQNVTLSCEQNLNHDAMYWYRQDPGQGLRLIYYSQIVNDFQKGDIAEGYSVSREKKESFPLTVTSAQKNPTAFYLCASSMTLGSYEQYFGPGTRLTVT.

The CDR3: CSVEPLRRQANYGYTF. CDR3 DNA: TGCAGCGTTGAACCCCTGAGGAGGCAAGCTAACTATGGCTACACCTTC. This sequence joins TRBV29-1 and TRBJ1-2; D is unresolved. Trimming took 2 bases from V and 0 from J, leaving 16 bases between them. The germline gives CDR1 SQVTM, CDR2 ANQGSEA. The CDR3 runs 16 residues.

This clone appeared a single time. J is TRBJ2-4 and V is TRBV4-3; TRBD2 agrees at 8 bases. Germline V lookup: CDR1 LGHNA, CDR2 YSLEER. The CDR3 has 15 amino acids. The J segment lost 8 bases and the V segment lost 3 bases, leaving 9 bases of the junction unmatched. The CDR3 nucleotides read TGCGCCAGCAGCCAGACCATAGCGGGACCGTACATTCAGTACTTC. Its translation: CASSQTIAGPYIQYF.